This TCR beta chain was identified in a study of lymphopenia after photon versus proton radiotherapy. Findings and caveats of the study: Post-nadir diversity loss with photons came from oligoclonal expansion, particularly CD8+ Temra cells. In patients who died, overall survival fell as post-nadir TCR diversity dropped more.

Measured with immunoSEQ multiplex PCR; TCRdb has only the in-frame clones, and not every one. Of about 50,000 clones listed, about 92% are singletons. Looked up from germline, CDR1 is SGHTA and CDR2 is FQGNSA. Germline trimming cut 4 bases from V and 2 bases from J; bases unmatched to any gene: 4. The CDR3 spans 15 residues. Note on this clone: The antigen is not known.

This chain connects TRBV7-2 to TRBJ2-7, with TRBD2 matching over 11 bases. Source: peripheral blood, taken from a patient treated with photon-based radiotherapy. The clonotype comes from a middle-aged woman with cholangiocarcinoma. CDR3 in amino acids: CASSSIAGGPYEQYF. The CDR3 nucleotides read TGTGCCAGCAGCTCAATAGCGGGAGGGCCCTACGAGCAGTACTTC. The full variable domain, with the rest looked up from reference TRBV7-2 and TRBJ2-7, is GAGVSQSPSNKVTEKGKDVELRCDPISGHTALYWYRQSLGQGLEFLIYFQGNSAPDKSGLPSDRFSAERTGGSVSTLTIQRTQQEDSAVYLCASSSIAGGPYEQYFGPGTRLTVT.